A single sample is the source of the 25 T cell receptor beta chains below, sequenced in a study of blood T cell repertoires in COVID-19. Clones were read by immunoSEQ multiplex PCR, and TCRdb kept only the in-frame ones, dropping some. The sample consists of roughly 140,000 clones, 82% of them appearing once. Sequencing was done on a sample of peripheral blood. These receptor sequences come from a woman aged 80 or older with acute or convalescent COVID-19.

The chain employs TRBV27 and TRBJ2-3, with 7 bases aligning to TRBD1. CDR3 length: 15 residues. Germline V gene lookup returns CDR1 MNHEY and CDR2 SMNVEV (reference sequence). Germline trimming cut 8 bases from V and 2 bases from J; bases unmatched to any gene: 10. The CDR3, as DNA: TGTGCCAGCTGGCCCCCGGGACAGTTCACAGATACGCAGTATTTT. It encodes CASWPPGQFTDTQYF.

The V and J genes are TRBV9 and TRBJ1-6; 9 positions match TRBD1. Germline loops: CDR1 SGDLS, CDR2 YYNGEE. Trimming cost V 1 base and J 14 bases; bases outside gene matches: 10. There are 15 residues in the CDR3. CDR3 region: CASSVTPRQGESLHF. DNA for the CDR3: TGTGCCAGCAGCGTAACCCCGAGACAGGGGGAATCCCTCCACTTT.

V gene TRBV19 combines with J gene TRBJ2-3, with 7 bases aligning to TRBD2. Germline V CDR1 and CDR2: LNHDA, SQIVND (reference sequence). This CDR3 spans 15 amino acids. V gave up 1 base and J gave up 2 bases; unmatched junction bases: 3. CDR3 nucleotide sequence: TGTGCCAGTAGTATAGTAGCGGGCAACACAGATACGCAGTATTTT. It specifies CASSIVAGNTDTQYF.

The V call is TRBV5-1, the J call TRBJ2-3, with D possibly TRBD2 on 7 matching bases. Between the trimmed V and J ends, which lost 7 bases and 0 bases, there was a span of 21 bases. From germline, CDR1 is SGHRS and CDR2 YFSETQ. This CDR3 has 17 residues. Here the CDR3 reads CASAWPAGAGSTDTQYF. For the CDR3, the DNA is TGCGCCAGCGCTTGGCCCGCGGGGGCAGGCAGCACAGATACGCAGTATTTT.

This chain connects TRBV27 to TRBJ2-7; 7 bases are shared with TRBD1. Germline values: CDR1 MNHEY, CDR2 SMNVEV (reference sequence). V dropped 6 bases and J dropped 4; count of bases not matched to a gene: 12. The CDR3 totals 15 residues. The chain's CDR3 is CASSSARQGRYEQYF. DNA for the CDR3: TGTGCCAGCAGCTCCGCCCGACAGGGACGTTACGAGCAGTACTTC.

The rearrangement joins TRBV20-1 to TRBJ2-7; 11 nucleotides align to TRBD2. There are 14 residues in the CDR3. Germline values: CDR1 DFQATT, CDR2 SNEGSKA (reference sequence). V dropped 3 bases and J dropped 6; count of bases not matched to a gene: 7. This chain's CDR3 is CSASLLAGVLEQYF. CDR3 coding DNA: TGCAGTGCTAGTCTACTAGCGGGGGTTCTCGAGCAGTACTTC.

This clone was observed a handful of times. This chain uses TRBV3-1 (or the pseudogene TRBV3-2) with TRBJ2-7; TRBD2 matches at 7 bases. Germline-derived CDR1 and CDR2 are LGHDT and YNNKEL (reference sequence). The CDR3 is made up of 16 amino acids. V shed 3 bases, J shed 6 bases, and the junction held 14 bases outside the gene matches. CDR3 DNA sequence: TGTGCCAGCAGCCACAGAAAAAGGGGACTATCTTTCGAGCAGTACTTC. As protein: CASSHRKRGLSFEQYF.

In DNA form, the CDR3 reads TGCGCCAGCAGCAAGGGACAGGGAAATGAAAAACTGTTTTTT. Protein product: CASSKGQGNEKLFF. The genes are TRBV5-1 and TRBJ1-4; 9 bases are shared with TRBD1. Germline-derived CDR1 and CDR2 are SGHRS and YFSETQ. The CDR3 is 14 amino acids. The junction had 3 bases not matched to a gene; V was cut back by 4 bases and J by 5 bases.

The chain links TRBV30 to TRBJ2-7; 11 nucleotides match TRBD1. This CDR3 spans 12 amino acids. V lost 4 bases and J lost 9; bases outside the gene matches: 5. Germline V lookup: CDR1 GTSNPN, CDR2 SVGIG (reference sequence). The CDR3 sequence is CAWTRDRGWQYF. The CDR3 DNA reads as TGTGCCTGGACCAGGGACAGGGGGTGGCAGTACTTC.

CDR3 in amino acids: CATSDFSPGGSSYNEQFF. The CDR3 DNA reads TGTGCCACCAGTGATTTTTCCCCGGGGGGGAGCTCCTACAATGAGCAGTTCTTC. V is TRBV24-1 and J is TRBJ2-1; 8 positions match TRBD2. Trimming removed 1 base from V and 0 bases from J; junction bases left unmatched: 7. CDR3 length: 18 residues. Germline loops: CDR1 KGHDR, CDR2 SFDVKD.

The chain recombines TRBV5-4 with TRBJ2-7; D remains unclear. The CDR3 sequence is 13 residues long. Germline CDR1 is SGHNT and CDR2 is YYREEE (reference sequence). V lost 4 bases and J lost 4, with 12 bases in between. CDR3 nucleotide sequence: TGTGCCAGCAGCATGGCCTTAGAATACGAGCAGTACTTC. This translates into CASSMALEYEQYF.

The chain uses TRBV4-1 and TRBJ1-4; 7 bases are shared with TRBD1. This CDR3 has 17 residues. J was trimmed by 5 bases and V by 0 bases; bases with no gene match: 9. Germline CDR1 is MGHRA and CDR2 is YSYEKL. CDR3 protein: CASSQDILGQINEKLFF. CDR3 nucleotides: TGCGCCAGCAGCCAAGATATATTGGGACAGATAAATGAAAAACTGTTTTTT.

In its sample, this clone was seen a few times. The chain has TRBV5-1 and TRBJ1-1, with 7 bases aligning to TRBD1. The CDR3 runs 18 residues. The junction had 15 bases not matched to a gene; V was cut back by 4 bases and J by 0 bases. The V gene's germline CDR1 is SGHRS and CDR2 YFSETQ. The CDR3 region is CASSRRTGTASLNTEAFF. DNA for the CDR3: TGCGCCAGCAGCAGACGAACCGGGACAGCTAGTTTGAACACTGAAGCTTTCTTT.

This clone has more than one count but fewer than ten. The chain combines TRBV30 with TRBJ2-5, with 10 nucleotides matching TRBD1. CDR3 length: 14 amino acids. V was pared by 3 bases and J by 5 bases, with 6 bases of the junction left unmatched. Per the germline V gene, CDR1 is GTSNPN and CDR2 is SVGIG (reference sequence). CDR3 sequence reads: CAWRPTGGRETQYF. In DNA form, the CDR3 reads TGTGCCTGGAGGCCGACAGGGGGCCGGGAGACCCAGTACTTC.

The rearrangement uses TRBV7-3 and TRBJ1-1; D is unclear. The length of the CDR3 is 14 residues. V gave up 0 bases and J gave up 1 base, with 6 bases separating them. Looked up from germline, CDR1 is SGHTA and CDR2 is FQGTGA. CDR3 in DNA: TGTGCCAGCAGCTTAACGGGAGCGAACACTGAAGCTTTCTTT. Protein sequence: CASSLTGANTEAFF.

The chain combines TRBV7-2 with TRBJ1-2; the match to TRBD1 covers 7 bases. Germline V gene data show CDR1 as SGHTA and CDR2 as FQGNSA. The CDR3 loop spans 14 amino acids. V shed 1 base and J 6 bases; nucleotides not matched to a gene: 5. In nucleotides, the CDR3 is TGTGCCAGCAGCTTAGTCGCCAGGGGGGATGGCTACACCTTC. Protein sequence: CASSLVARGDGYTF. Complete variable domain (other parts from reference TRBV7-2 and TRBJ1-2): GAGVSQSPSNKVTEKGKDVELRCDPISGHTALYWYRQSLGQGLEFLIYFQGNSAPDKSGLPSDRFSAERTGGSVSTLTIQRTQQEDSAVYLCASSLVARGDGYTFGSGTRLTVV.

As DNA, the CDR3 is TGTGCCAGCAGCCAAGAGGCAGGGAGGAACTATGGCTACACCTTC. Protein: CASSQEAGRNYGYTF. The rearrangement uses TRBV3-1 (or the pseudogene TRBV3-2) and TRBJ1-2; possibly TRBD1 for D (5 bases). There are 15 residues in the CDR3. Germline lookup yields CDR1 LGHDT and CDR2 YNNKEL (reference sequence). The ends were cut back, 0 bases at V and 2 bases at J, with 10 bases in the middle.

The rearrangement uses TRBV10-3 and TRBJ1-3; D is unclear. Trimming left V 10 bases short and J 3 bases short, with 7 bases between. In germline, CDR1 is ENHRY, CDR2 SYGVKD. The CDR3 has 11 amino acids. The CDR3 nucleotides are TGTGCCACCGGGAATGGAAACACCATATATTTT. Translating it yields CATGNGNTIYF.

This chain uses TRBV21-1 with TRBJ1-5; the tabulated D call, TRBD1, remains unverified against the DNA. TRBV21-1 corresponds to a pseudogene. The CDR3 is made up of 16 amino acids. CDR3 in amino acids: CASSRGQTASNQPQHF. The CDR3 nucleotides read TGTGCCAGCAGCCGCGGCCAGACAGCCAGCAATCAGCCCCAGCATTTT.

This chain links TRBV9 with TRBJ1-2; 11 nucleotides align to TRBD1. Germline loops: CDR1 SGDLS, CDR2 YYNGEE. The CDR3 consists of 16 residues. V shed 4 bases and J 2 bases; nucleotides not matched to a gene: 7. The CDR3 bases are TGTGCCAGCAGCCAGGGACAGGGGGGACTGAACTATGGCTACACCTTC. It is translated as CASSQGQGGLNYGYTF.

The gene calls are TRBV7-9 and TRBJ1-2; 7 bases agree with TRBD1. J gave up 2 bases and V 5 bases, and 8 bases lay outside the gene matches. Germline V gives CDR1 SEHNR, CDR2 FQNEAQ (reference sequence). This CDR3 has 15 residues. In DNA, the CDR3 is TGTGCCAGCAGCGCCCGACAGGGCGAGAACTATGGCTACACCTTC. Translating it yields CASSARQGENYGYTF.

This chain connects TRBV10-3 to TRBJ2-1, with 9 bases fitting TRBD1. The CDR3 is 13 residues long. Trimming at V came to 10 bases and at J to 5 bases, leaving 6 bases not matched to a gene. Germline V gives CDR1 ENHRY, CDR2 SYGVKD. The CDR3 is CATNRDRDNEQFF. CDR3 coding DNA: TGTGCCACCAACCGGGACAGGGACAATGAGCAGTTCTTC.

The chain joins TRBV14 to TRBJ2-1; D gene uncertain. Germline values: CDR1 SGHDN, CDR2 FVKESK. V lost 4 bases, J lost 3 bases, and 7 bases lay in between. CDR3 length equals 13 residues. The chain's CDR3 is CASSLLGYNEQFF. The CDR3 DNA reads as TGTGCCAGCAGCCTCCTAGGCTACAATGAGCAGTTCTTC.

The rearrangement links TRBV19 to TRBJ2-7, with a weak D call TRBD1 (6 bases). Trimming removed 4 bases from V and 4 bases from J, with 14 bases in between. The CDR3 length is 14 residues. Germline V gene lookup returns CDR1 LNHDA and CDR2 SQIVND (reference sequence). CDR3 region: CASSNPGTTYEQYF. The CDR3 DNA reads TGTGCCAGTAGTAACCCCGGGACAACGTACGAGCAGTACTTC.

This clone was recorded a few times. The chain uses TRBV5-8 and TRBJ2-3; maybe TRBD1 (6 bases). This CDR3 spans 13 amino acids. Trimming pared 10 bases from V and 3 bases from J, leaving 15 bases between. Germline assignment: CDR1 SGHTS and CDR2 YDEGEE. CDR3 sequence reads: CAGQQRGTDTQYF. The CDR3 nucleotides read TGTGCCGGACAGCAAAGAGGAACAGATACGCAGTATTTT.